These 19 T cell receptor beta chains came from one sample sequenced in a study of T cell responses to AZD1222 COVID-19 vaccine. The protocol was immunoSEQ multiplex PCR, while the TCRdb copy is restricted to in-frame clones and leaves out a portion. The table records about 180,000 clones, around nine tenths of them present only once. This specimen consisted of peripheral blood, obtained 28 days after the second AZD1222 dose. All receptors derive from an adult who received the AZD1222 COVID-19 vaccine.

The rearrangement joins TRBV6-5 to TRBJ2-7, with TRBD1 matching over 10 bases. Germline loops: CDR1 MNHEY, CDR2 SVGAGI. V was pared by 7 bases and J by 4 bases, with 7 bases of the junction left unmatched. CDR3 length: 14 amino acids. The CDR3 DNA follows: TGTGCCAGCACCACGGGACAGGGGTCGTACGAGCAGTACTTC. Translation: CASTTGQGSYEQYF.

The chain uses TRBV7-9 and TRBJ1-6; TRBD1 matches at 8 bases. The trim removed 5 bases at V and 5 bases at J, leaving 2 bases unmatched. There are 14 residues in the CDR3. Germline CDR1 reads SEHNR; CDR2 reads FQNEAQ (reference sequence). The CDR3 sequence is CASSPDRDNSPLHF. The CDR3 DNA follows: TGTGCCAGCAGCCCGGACAGGGATAATTCACCCCTCCACTTT.

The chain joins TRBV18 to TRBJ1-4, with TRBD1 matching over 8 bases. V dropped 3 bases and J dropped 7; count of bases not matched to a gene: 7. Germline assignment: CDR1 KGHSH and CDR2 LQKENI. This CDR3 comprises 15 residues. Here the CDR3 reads CASSPRGTGVEKLFF. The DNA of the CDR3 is TGTGCCAGCTCACCCAGGGGGACAGGCGTTGAAAAACTGTTTTTT.

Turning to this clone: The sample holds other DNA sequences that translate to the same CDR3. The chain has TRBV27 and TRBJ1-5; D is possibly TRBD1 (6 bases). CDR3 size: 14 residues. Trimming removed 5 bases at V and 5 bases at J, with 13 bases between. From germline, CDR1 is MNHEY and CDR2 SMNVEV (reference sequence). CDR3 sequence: CASSPQGSHQPQHF. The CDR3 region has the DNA TGTGCCAGCAGTCCACAGGGAAGTCATCAGCCCCAGCATTTT.

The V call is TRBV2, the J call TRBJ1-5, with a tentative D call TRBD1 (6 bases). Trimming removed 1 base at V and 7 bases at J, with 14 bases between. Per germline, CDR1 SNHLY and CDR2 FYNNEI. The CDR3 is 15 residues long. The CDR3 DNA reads TGTGCCAGCAGTGAAGGAGACAGGAACTTACAGCCCCAGCATTTT. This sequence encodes CASSEGDRNLQPQHF.

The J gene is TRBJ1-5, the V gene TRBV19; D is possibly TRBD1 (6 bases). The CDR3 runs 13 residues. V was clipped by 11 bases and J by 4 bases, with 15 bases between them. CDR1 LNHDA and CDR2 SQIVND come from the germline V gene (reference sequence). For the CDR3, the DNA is TGTGCCGGATCGAAGACAGGTAATCAGCCCCAGCATTTT. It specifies CAGSKTGNQPQHF.

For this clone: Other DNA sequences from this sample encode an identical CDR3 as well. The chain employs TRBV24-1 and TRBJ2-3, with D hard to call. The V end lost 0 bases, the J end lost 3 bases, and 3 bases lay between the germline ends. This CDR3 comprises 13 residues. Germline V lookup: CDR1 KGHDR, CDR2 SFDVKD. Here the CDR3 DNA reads TGTGCCACCAGTGATTTGCGTACAGATACGCAGTATTTT. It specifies CATSDLRTDTQYF.

The CDR3 DNA is TGTGCCAGCAGCGGACTAGCGGGACCCCTATACGAGCAGTACTTC. Its protein product is CASSGLAGPLYEQYF. This chain connects TRBV27 to TRBJ2-7; TRBD2 aligns across 12 bases. With 6 bases clipped from V and 4 bases from J, the junction kept 7 bases outside the gene matches. The CDR3 spans 15 residues. Per the germline V gene, CDR1 is MNHEY and CDR2 is SMNVEV (reference sequence).

CDR3 region: CASSQPGEGYGYTF. Here the CDR3 DNA reads TGCGCCAGCAGCCAACCAGGGGAGGGCTATGGCTACACCTTC. The chain carries TRBV4-1 and TRBJ1-2; a possible D gene is TRBD1 (6 bases). V lost 2 bases, J lost 4 bases, and 11 bases lay in between. The CDR3 sequence is 14 residues long. Germline lookup yields CDR1 MGHRA and CDR2 YSYEKL.

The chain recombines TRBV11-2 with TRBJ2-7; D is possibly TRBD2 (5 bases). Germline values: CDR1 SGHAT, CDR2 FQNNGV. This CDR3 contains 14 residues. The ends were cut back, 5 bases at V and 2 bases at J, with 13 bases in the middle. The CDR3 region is CASSADPGTYEQYF. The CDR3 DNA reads TGTGCCAGCAGCGCGGACCCGGGGACCTACGAGCAGTACTTC.

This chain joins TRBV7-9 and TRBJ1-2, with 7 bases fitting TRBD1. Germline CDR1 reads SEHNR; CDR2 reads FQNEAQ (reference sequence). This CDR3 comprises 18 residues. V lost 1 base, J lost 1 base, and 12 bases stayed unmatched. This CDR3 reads CASSLGGGDSPLNYGYTF. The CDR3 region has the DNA TGTGCCAGCAGCTTAGGGGGAGGGGACAGTCCCCTTAACTATGGCTACACCTTC. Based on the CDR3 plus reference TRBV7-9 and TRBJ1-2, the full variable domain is DTGVSQNPRHKITKRGQNVTFRCDPISEHNRLYWYRQTLGQGPEFLTYFQNEAQLEKSRLLSDRFSAERPKGSFSTLEIQRTEQGDSAMYLCASSLGGGDSPLNYGYTFGSGTRLTVV.

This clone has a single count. CDR3 bases: TGTGCCATCAGTGACCCACCGGGACAGGGCCCCCCTGGGGCCAACGTCCTGACTTTC. This sequence encodes CAISDPPGQGPPGANVLTF. The rearrangement uses TRBV10-3 and TRBJ2-6, with 9 bases identical to TRBD1. The CDR3 is 19 residues long. The germline CDR1 and CDR2 sequences are ENHRY and SYGVKD. V was pared by 3 bases and J by 2 bases, with 11 bases of the junction left unmatched.

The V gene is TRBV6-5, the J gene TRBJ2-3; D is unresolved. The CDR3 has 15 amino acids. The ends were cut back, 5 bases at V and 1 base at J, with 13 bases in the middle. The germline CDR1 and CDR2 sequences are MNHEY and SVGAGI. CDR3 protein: CASSPQPEGTDTQYF. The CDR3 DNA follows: TGTGCCAGCAGTCCTCAACCCGAGGGCACAGATACGCAGTATTTT.

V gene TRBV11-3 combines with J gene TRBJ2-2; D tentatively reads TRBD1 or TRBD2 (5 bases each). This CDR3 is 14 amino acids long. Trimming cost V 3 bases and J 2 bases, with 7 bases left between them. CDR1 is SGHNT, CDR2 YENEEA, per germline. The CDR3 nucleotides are TGTGCCAGCAGCTTGGGGGAAAACACCGGGGAGCTGTTTTTT. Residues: CASSLGENTGELFF.

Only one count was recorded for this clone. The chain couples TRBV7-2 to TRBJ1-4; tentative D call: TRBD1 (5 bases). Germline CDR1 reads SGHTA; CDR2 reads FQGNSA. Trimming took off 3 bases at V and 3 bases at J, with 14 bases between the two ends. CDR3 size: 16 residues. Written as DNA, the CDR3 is TGTGCCAGCAGCTTCAGTGGGGGAAGCTCTAATGAAAAACTGTTTTTT. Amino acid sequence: CASSFSGGSSNEKLFF. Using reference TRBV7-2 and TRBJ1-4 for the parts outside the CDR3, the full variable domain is GAGVSQSPSNKVTEKGKDVELRCDPISGHTALYWYRQSLGQGLEFLIYFQGNSAPDKSGLPSDRFSAERTGGSVSTLTIQRTQQEDSAVYLCASSFSGGSSNEKLFFGSGTQLSVL.

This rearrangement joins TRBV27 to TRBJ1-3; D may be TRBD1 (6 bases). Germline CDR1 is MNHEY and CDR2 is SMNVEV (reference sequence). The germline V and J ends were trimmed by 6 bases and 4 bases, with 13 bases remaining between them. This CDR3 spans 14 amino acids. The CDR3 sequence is CASSSVDRGNTIYF. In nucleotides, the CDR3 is TGTGCCAGCAGCTCCGTCGACAGGGGAAACACCATATATTTT.

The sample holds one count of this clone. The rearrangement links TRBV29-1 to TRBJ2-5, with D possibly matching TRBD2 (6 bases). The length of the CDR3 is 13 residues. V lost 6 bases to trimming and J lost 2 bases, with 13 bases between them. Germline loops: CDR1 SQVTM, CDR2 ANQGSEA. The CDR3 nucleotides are TGCAGCGTCGGAGGGACGGATCAAGAGACCCAGTACTTC. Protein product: CSVGGTDQETQYF. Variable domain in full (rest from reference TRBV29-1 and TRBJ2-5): SAVISQKPSRDICQRGTSLTIQCQVDSQVTMMFWYRQQPGQSLTLIATANQGSEATYESGFVIDKFPISRPNLTFSTLTVSNMSPEDSSIYLCSVGGTDQETQYFGPGTRLLVL.

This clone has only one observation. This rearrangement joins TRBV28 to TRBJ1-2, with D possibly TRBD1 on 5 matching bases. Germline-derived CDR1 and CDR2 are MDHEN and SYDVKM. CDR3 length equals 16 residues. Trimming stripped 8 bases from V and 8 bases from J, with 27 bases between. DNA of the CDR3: TGTGCCAGCCGCCTCCTCCGTGCCGGGACCGCTCTGGGCTACACCTTC. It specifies CASRLLRAGTALGYTF.

The CDR3 sequence: CAISEGVSYNSPLHF. The CDR3 DNA follows: TGTGCCATCAGTGAGGGCGTCAGCTATAATTCACCCCTCCACTTT. The chain recombines TRBV10-3 with TRBJ1-6; D is undetermined. CDR3 length equals 15 residues. The V gene lost 2 bases and the J gene lost 3 bases, with 8 bases spanning the gap. The germline V gene encodes CDR1 ENHRY and CDR2 SYGVKD.